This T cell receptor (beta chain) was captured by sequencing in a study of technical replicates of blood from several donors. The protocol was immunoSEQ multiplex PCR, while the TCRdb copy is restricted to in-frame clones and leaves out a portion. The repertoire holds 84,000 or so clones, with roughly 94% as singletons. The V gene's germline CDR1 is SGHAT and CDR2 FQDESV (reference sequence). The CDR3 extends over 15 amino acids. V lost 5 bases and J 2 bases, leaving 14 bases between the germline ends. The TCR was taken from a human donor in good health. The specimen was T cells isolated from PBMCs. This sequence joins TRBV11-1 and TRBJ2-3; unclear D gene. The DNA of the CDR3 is TGTGCCAGCAGCCAGCCCACTATACTCACAGATACGCAGTATTTT. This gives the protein CASSQPTILTDTQYF.